This T cell receptor (beta chain) stems from a study of blood T cell repertoires in COVID-19. As for the study in general: The United States, Italy and Spain supplied acute and convalescent COVID-19 samples. The cDNA or gDNA used as material had been derived from T cells, B-cell-depleted T cells, or PBMCs.

As originally analysed: How many nucleated cells were present was estimated from reference gene primer amplification. The protocol was immunoSEQ multiplex PCR, while the TCRdb copy is restricted to in-frame clones and leaves out a portion. From that table come the V and J calls and clone size; the DNA was used to work out D and trimming. The sample shows roughly 110,000 clones, about three quarters of them seen only once. Germline V CDR1 and CDR2: LNHDA, SQIVND (reference sequence). V lost 5 bases and J 0 bases, leaving 16 bases between the germline ends. This CDR3 is 16 amino acids long. Input material: peripheral blood. The chain links TRBV19 to TRBJ1-2; D perhaps matches TRBD1 (6 bases). This sequence was found in a man in his 70s with acute or convalescent COVID-19. The CDR3 reads CASSSSGHTSNYGYTF. The CDR3 DNA reads TGTGCCAGTAGTTCCTCGGGACACACTTCTAACTATGGCTACACCTTC.